This TCR beta chain originates from a study of blood T cell repertoires in COVID-19. About the study: Acute and convalescent COVID-19 samples came from the United States, Italy and Spain. PBMCs, B-cell-depleted T cells, or T cells provided the cDNA or gDNA that made up the material.

Original methodology: Quantification of nucleated cells was approximated via reference gene primer amplification. This table comes from immunoSEQ multiplex PCR, and its TCRdb copy is limited to in-frame clones, with some not included. V, J and clone size are those of that table, while D and trimming were read from the DNA. The data show about 300,000 clones, with approximately 90% seen just once and 6.9% held by the top ten. This TCR was sampled from a woman aged 30 to 39 who had recovered from COVID-19. Sequenced input: peripheral blood.

CDR3 loop: CASSYPRGDPNTGELFF. The CDR3 DNA follows: TGTGCCAGCAGCTACCCCCGGGGGGACCCCAACACCGGGGAGCTGTTTTTT. The chain joins TRBV7-9 to TRBJ2-2, with TRBD2 identical over 7 bases. In germline, CDR1 is SEHNR, CDR2 FQNEAQ (reference sequence). CDR3 length: 17 amino acids. The V segment lost 4 bases and the J segment 2 bases; nucleotides outside the gene matches: 10.